The present entry profiles one T cell receptor beta chain with its context. Its antigen is unknown. There are no base qualities to consult, and no much larger clone falls within one base. This entry belongs to a study of blood T cell repertoires in COVID-19 (dated by TCRdb to the early 2020s). For the wider study: Samples covering the acute and convalescent phases of COVID-19 were provided by collaborators in the United States, Italy and Spain. The repertoires were released in a freely available public database meant as a resource for research on the immune response to SARS-CoV-2. Samples came from the ongoing ImmuneRACE study (first 160 participants) plus 1,254 subjects from 6 global collaborators. A de-identified subject ID, COVID-19 status, age in years and sex were almost always included in the sample metadata. Subjects who had been exposed to COVID-19, were actively infected with it, or had recovered from it provided the deeply sampled blood TCRbeta repertoires that made up the dataset. Where HLA class I and class II types were available, the types were taken from metadata supplied by the sample provider, not from assay-based typing. The material from the prospective study consisted of cDNA or gDNA derived from T cells, B-cell-depleted T cells, or PBMCs. On the study overall, not on this receptor specifically: The amount of clinical and demographic metadata varied by source and participant and was provided uncurated.

Participants in the prospective study were enrolled through a virtual design, were aged about 18 to 89 years, and lived in approximately 25 United States geographic areas. In the prospective study, participants were assigned to cohorts based on the clinical history participants reported in a screening survey and a study questionnaire. Each participant in the prospective study had whole blood, serum and a nasopharyngeal or oropharyngeal swab collected by mobile phlebotomists. Prospective study participants could optionally give additional blood draws and questionnaires over an approximately two-month period. Before DNA extraction, blood samples from the prospective study were shipped at room temperature or frozen. Including cysteine and phenylalanine, the CDR3 has 15 amino acids. The entry retains the CDR3 DNA only, 45 bases that are in frame from base 1. V trim: 6 bases; J trim: 4 bases; unmatched bases: 7. CDR1 WNHNN and CDR2 SYGVQD are derived from the germline V gene (reference sequence).

The immunoSEQ Assay, a bias-controlled multiplex PCR, was used to amplify TCRbeta CDR3 regions from genomic DNA. In the original analysis: Nucleated cell counts per sample were estimated from amplification of reference gene primers within the assay. To quantify the absolute abundance of each unique TCRbeta CDR3 rearrangement, sequence reads were collapsed and filtered. For each sample, productive Simpson clonality was calculated by taking the square root of Simpson's diversity index across productive rearrangements. TCRdb took this table from immuneACCESS and kept in-frame rearrangements with V and J called. Such tables lack part of the clones; where checked against another copy, unresolved V genes explain under half of the gap, and the rest is unexplained. The DNA gave D and trimming, while V, J and clone size come from that table. The sample contains about 240,000 clones, 87% of them found a single time. Jointly, the top ten make up 2.5% to 3% of the sample.

The sequence was collected from a woman aged 30 to 39 with acute COVID-19. The specimen was PBMCs or T cells enriched from blood (not recorded which). Here the chain combines TRBV10-1 and TRBJ2-2, with TRBD2 identical over 8 junction bases. This receptor carries the CDR3 CASSGGALGTGELFF. In nucleotides, the sequence is TGCGCCAGCAGCGGGGGGGCCTTGGGCACCGGGGAGCTGTTTTTT.